The 15 T cell receptor beta chains below come from one sample, sequenced in a study of memory CD4+ T cells and cytomegalovirus serostatus. Libraries were prepared by immunoSEQ multiplex PCR; TCRdb keeps only in-frame clonotypes and omits some of them. The profile covers 54,000 or so clones, with about three quarters appearing a single time and roughly 1% taken by the ten largest. Single viable CD3+CD4+CD8-CD45RO+ cells were sorted as the memory CD4+ T cells. The sequencing sample was made of memory CD4+ T cells from blood. These receptors all come from an adult in good health and CMV-seronegative.

J is TRBJ2-2 and V is TRBV5-4; possibly TRBD1 or TRBD2 for D (5 bases each). The CDR3 has 15 residues. The V gene's germline CDR1 is SGHNT and CDR2 YYREEE (reference sequence). V was shortened by 1 base and J by 7 bases, with 14 bases between the two germline ends. CDR3 in amino acids: CASSLKEGLGGELFF. The DNA for the CDR3 is TGTGCCAGCAGCTTGAAAGAGGGGCTAGGCGGGGAGCTGTTTTTT.

The chain uses TRBV5-5 and TRBJ1-5, with D hard to call. Germline V gene data show CDR1 as SGHKS and CDR2 as YYEKEE (reference sequence). V shed 1 base and J shed 1 base, with 6 bases lying between them. The CDR3 length is 14 residues. Here the CDR3 DNA reads TGTGCCAGCAGCTTGCATACCAGCAATCAGCCCCAGCATTTT. It is translated as CASSLHTSNQPQHF.

In its sample, this clone was seen a few times. The chain employs TRBV2 and TRBJ1-5, with no clear D. The CDR3 runs to 13 residues. CDR1 and CDR2 from the germline V gene are SNHLY and FYNNEI. Trimming pared 4 bases from V and 3 bases from J, leaving 7 bases between. The CDR3 DNA sequence: TGTGCCAGCAGTGTAAACATCAATCAGCCCCAGCATTTT. Its translation is CASSVNINQPQHF. Combining the CDR3 with reference TRBV2 and TRBJ1-5 gives the whole variable domain EPEVTQTPSHQVTQMGQEVILRCVPISNHLYFYWYRQILGQKVEFLVSFYNNEISEKSEIFDDQFSVERPDGSNFTLKIRSTKLEDSAMYFCASSVNINQPQHFGDGTRLSIL.

V is TRBV28 and J is TRBJ2-5, with D unresolved. There are 12 residues in the CDR3. The V gene's germline CDR1 is MDHEN and CDR2 SYDVKM. V lost 3 bases to trimming and J lost 3 bases, with 5 bases between them. CDR3 loop: CASSLNEETQYF. CDR3 in DNA: TGTGCCAGCAGTTTGAACGAAGAGACCCAGTACTTC.

This clone occurred once. The chain uses TRBV19 and TRBJ1-4, with 7 nucleotides matching TRBD1. V trimming: 10 bases; J trimming: 6 bases; junction bases outside the gene matches: 11. Germline lookup yields CDR1 LNHDA and CDR2 SQIVND (reference sequence). The CDR3 has 14 amino acids. DNA for the CDR3: TGTGCCACCCTAAATAGGGGGCGCGATGAAAAACTGTTTTTT. Amino acids: CATLNRGRDEKLFF.

The V and J genes are TRBV7-3 and TRBJ2-2; D is undetermined. V was trimmed by 5 bases and J by 7 bases, leaving 11 bases between them. The length of the CDR3 is 13 residues. In germline, CDR1 is SGHTA, CDR2 FQGTGA. The CDR3 DNA is TGTGCCAGCAGCGATCAGGCAGTCGGGGAGCTGTTTTTT. Its translation is CASSDQAVGELFF.

The chain carries TRBV5-1 and TRBJ2-5; 7 nucleotides align to TRBD1. Losses at the gene ends were 10 bases for V and 3 bases for J; bases not matched to a gene: 12. Germline-derived CDR1 and CDR2 are SGHRS and YFSETQ. The CDR3 loop spans 14 amino acids. CDR3 region: CASQAGTAKETQYF. CDR3 DNA sequence: TGCGCCTCTCAGGCCGGGACAGCGAAAGAGACCCAGTACTTC.

This chain joins TRBV5-1 and TRBJ1-2; perhaps TRBD1 as D (5 bases). V lost 0 bases, J lost 2 bases, and 8 bases lay in between. Germline loops: CDR1 SGHRS, CDR2 YFSETQ. CDR3 length: 14 residues. CDR3 nucleotides: TGCGCCAGCAGCTTGGAATACAGGAACTATGGCTACACCTTC. Amino acids: CASSLEYRNYGYTF. Full variable domain (rest looked up from reference TRBV5-1 and TRBJ1-2): KAGVTQTPRYLIKTRGQQVTLSCSPISGHRSVSWYQQTPGQGLQFLFEYFSETQRNKGNFPGRFSGRQFSNSRSEMNVSTLELGDSALYLCASSLEYRNYGYTFGSGTRLTVV.

The J gene is TRBJ2-5, the V gene TRBV11-2; D unresolved. Germline V gives CDR1 SGHAT, CDR2 FQNNGV. Deletions cut 1 base from V and 2 bases from J, with 5 bases between. CDR3 size: 13 residues. The CDR3 sequence: CASSLGPQETQYF. In DNA form, the CDR3 reads TGTGCCAGCAGCTTAGGGCCTCAAGAGACCCAGTACTTC.

The rearrangement joins TRBV6-5 to TRBJ1-1, with 7 bases matching TRBD1. The CDR3 is made up of 13 amino acids. Unmatched junction bases numbered 2, after V lost 4 bases and J lost 3 bases. CDR1 is MNHEY, CDR2 SVGAGI, per germline. The CDR3 here is CASSWDRDTEAFF. In DNA, the CDR3 is TGTGCCAGCAGTTGGGACAGAGACACTGAAGCTTTCTTT.

This chain uses TRBV7-8 with TRBJ2-1, with 7 bases fitting TRBD2. Germline CDR1 and CDR2: SGHVS and FQNEAQ. CDR3 length: 18 amino acids. The ends lost 0 bases at V and 7 bases at J; junction bases unmatched: 15. CDR3 DNA sequence: TGTGCCAGCAGCTTAGCAAGTGTGCGGACTAGTAATACGAATGAGCAGTTCTTC. This gives the protein CASSLASVRTSNTNEQFF.

The chain recombines TRBV7-2 with TRBJ2-2; a possible D gene is TRBD1 (6 bases). V gave up 4 bases and J gave up 1 base, with 7 bases separating them. There are 14 residues in the CDR3. Per germline, CDR1 SGHTA and CDR2 FQGNSA. The CDR3 bases are TGTGCCAGCAGCTGGACAGTGAACACCGGGGAGCTGTTTTTT. It is translated as CASSWTVNTGELFF. The complete variable domain, with remaining parts taken from reference TRBV7-2 and TRBJ2-2, reads GAGVSQSPSNKVTEKGKDVELRCDPISGHTALYWYRQSLGQGLEFLIYFQGNSAPDKSGLPSDRFSAERTGGSVSTLTIQRTQQEDSAVYLCASSWTVNTGELFFGEGSRLTVL.

The rearrangement uses TRBV30 and TRBJ2-4, with 9 bases aligning to TRBD1. This CDR3 spans 10 amino acids. The V gene end was trimmed by 6 bases and the J gene end by 16 bases; junction bases not matched to a gene: 7. Germline assignment: CDR1 GTSNPN and CDR2 SVGIG (reference sequence). The CDR3 DNA is TGTGCCTGTGACGACAGGGGGTTTTACTTC. It codes for CACDDRGFYF. Filled out from reference TRBV30 and TRBJ2-4, the complete variable domain reads SQTIHQWPATLVQPVGSPLSLECTVEGTSNPNLYWYRQAAGRGLQLLFYSVGIGQISSEVPQNLSASRPQDRQFILSSKKLLLSDSGFYLCACDDRGFYFGAGTRLSVL.

V gene TRBV2 combines with J gene TRBJ1-2, with a weak D call TRBD1 (5 bases). From germline, CDR1 is SNHLY and CDR2 FYNNEI. Trimming cost V 6 bases and J 6 bases, with 14 bases left between them. This CDR3 has 13 residues. CDR3 coding DNA: TGTGCCAGCAGGCTGACAGATCGGAATGGCTACACCTTC. Translation: CASRLTDRNGYTF.

The chain carries TRBV5-1 and TRBJ2-3, with a possible D match to TRBD2 (5 bases). Germline V gene sequence: CDR1 SGHRS, CDR2 YFSETQ. Trimming took off 6 bases at V and 0 bases at J, with 11 bases between the two ends. The CDR3 totals 14 residues. In DNA, the CDR3 is TGCGCCAGCAATCCGGGAACTAGCACAGATACGCAGTATTTT. This codes for CASNPGTSTDTQYF.